A single sample gave rise to the 23 T cell receptor beta chains below, sequenced in a study of blood T cells in healthy people across ages. Together with a sample-barcoded 5' primer, a J-beta primer mix was included in a second PCR lasting roughly 6 to 12 cycles. Each CDR3 protein is one row after TCRdb ran MiXCR on the 5' RACE reads. This sample has just under 900,000 distinct CDR3 sequences, with 25% to 30% found just once. The specimen sequenced was blood. The receptors come from an elderly woman in good health.

This clonotype showed up just once. A read error may be the cause here, since a much bigger clone is one base away. V usage is TRBV6-6 and J usage is TRBJ1-2; TRBD1 is a possible D gene (6 bases). V was shortened by 2 bases and J by 4 bases, with 14 bases between the two germline ends. The CDR3 spans 15 residues. The V gene's germline CDR1 is MNHNY and CDR2 SVGAGI (reference sequence). CDR3 bases: TGTGCCAGCAGTTACGAAGGGGGGAATAGCTATGGCTACACCTTC. Its translation is CASSYEGGNSYGYTF.

This clonotype appeared many times. CDR3 loop: CASSLWDRAQYF. CDR3 bases: TGTGCCAGCAGTCTTTGGGACAGAGCGCAGTATTTT. This chain links TRBV6-2 or TRBV6-3 with TRBJ2-3; TRBD1 aligns across 7 bases. Trimming removed 5 bases from V and 10 bases from J; junction bases left unmatched: 6. The germline V gene has CDR1 MNHEY and CDR2 SVGEGT. The length of the CDR3 is 12 residues.

This clonotype was found many times. The rearrangement links TRBV12-3 or TRBV12-4 to TRBJ2-1; TRBD2 aligns across 16 bases. The CDR3 runs to 16 residues. V dropped 3 bases and J dropped 7; count of bases not matched to a gene: 3. This chain's CDR3 is CASSLGTSGGENEQFF. Written as DNA, the CDR3 is TGTGCCAGCAGTTTGGGGACTAGCGGGGGGGAGAATGAGCAGTTCTTC.

The gene calls are TRBV20-1 and TRBJ1-2; 8 bases align to TRBD1. This CDR3 contains 15 residues. Germline CDR1 DFQATT, CDR2 SNEGSKA (reference sequence). The trim removed 5 bases at V and 8 bases at J, leaving 16 bases unmatched. CDR3 DNA: TGCAGTGCTCTAAAACCCAGAGAGGGACAGGAGGGCTACACCTTC. It is translated as CSALKPREGQEGYTF.

This chain connects TRBV6-2 or TRBV6-3 to TRBJ2-5; D is possibly TRBD1 or TRBD2 (5 bases each). This CDR3 contains 14 residues. V was pared by 2 bases and J by 5 bases, with 12 bases between. CDR1 and CDR2 (germline): MNHEY, SVGEGT. The chain's CDR3 is CASSYPGRVETQYF. The DNA of the CDR3 is TGTGCCAGCAGTTACCCGGGGCGCGTGGAGACCCAGTACTTC.

This clonotype was counted many times. The gene calls are TRBV7-6 and TRBJ2-3; D remains ambiguous. The V and J ends lost 1 base and 0 bases respectively, with 8 bases between them. This CDR3 has 15 residues. From germline, CDR1 is SGHVS and CDR2 FNYEAQ. The CDR3 DNA reads as TGTGCCAGCAGCTTAGACGGGCAGAGCACAGATACGCAGTATTTT. This sequence encodes CASSLDGQSTDTQYF. Using reference TRBV7-6 and TRBJ2-3 for the parts outside the CDR3, the full variable domain is GAGVSQSPRYKVTKRGQDVALRCDPISGHVSLYWYRQALGQGPEFLTYFNYEAQQDKSGLPNDRFSAERPEGSISTLTIQRTEQRDSAMYRCASSLDGQSTDTQYFGPGTRLTVL.

This chain uses TRBV7-8 with TRBJ1-2; D not resolved. The CDR3 runs 16 residues. CDR1 and CDR2 (germline): SGHVS, FQNEAQ. V dropped 1 base and J dropped 4 bases, with 16 bases sitting between them. CDR3 in amino acids: CASSLGGWSSGYGYTF. CDR3 coding DNA: TGTGCCAGCAGCTTAGGAGGGTGGAGTTCGGGCTATGGCTACACCTTC.

Points on this clonotype: A much larger clone sits a single nucleotide away, making a read error possible. V and J are TRBV5-4 and TRBJ2-4; D is ambiguous. Germline assignment: CDR1 SGHNT and CDR2 YYREEE (reference sequence). There are 13 residues in the CDR3. This CDR3 reads CASSGWDENIQDF. The DNA for the CDR3 is TGTGCCAGCTCTGGGTGGGATGAAAACATTCAGGACTTC.

As for this clonotype: This may arise from a read error, as a much more abundant clone is one base away. The V call is TRBV12-3 or TRBV12-4, the J call TRBJ2-1; possible D gene TRBD2, 5 bases. Between the trimmed V and J ends, which lost 0 bases and 8 bases, there was a span of 17 bases. There are 16 residues in the CDR3. Here the CDR3 DNA reads TGTGCCAGCAGTTTAGCTAGAGGACTGCGACACGATGAGCAGTTCTTC. Translation: CASSLARGLRHDEQFF.

The rearrangement uses TRBV11-2 and TRBJ2-7; the match to TRBD2 covers 14 bases. Per germline, CDR1 SGHAT and CDR2 FQNNGV. Germline trimming cut 3 bases from V and 3 bases from J; bases unmatched to any gene: 4. The CDR3 covers 16 residues. CDR3 protein: CASSFGLAGGDYEQYF. The CDR3 nucleotides are TGTGCCAGCAGCTTCGGACTAGCGGGGGGTGACTACGAGCAGTACTTC.

This clonotype was seen many times. The rearrangement joins TRBV7-2 to TRBJ2-3; 9 bases fit TRBD2. Trimming took 4 bases from V and 1 from J; bases not matched to a gene: 6. From germline, CDR1 is SGHTA and CDR2 FQGNSA. CDR3 length: 16 amino acids. This chain's CDR3 is CASSYQAGGRTDTQYF. Written as DNA, the CDR3 is TGTGCCAGCAGCTATCAAGCGGGGGGCCGCACAGATACGCAGTATTTT.

Turning to this clonotype: A much larger clone lies one base from this, so it may be a read error. The chain recombines TRBV11-1 with TRBJ2-1, with TRBD2 identical over 8 bases. J gave up 13 bases and V 4 bases, and 15 bases lay outside the gene matches. CDR1 and CDR2 from the germline V gene are SGHAT and FQDESV (reference sequence). This CDR3 comprises 15 residues. In nucleotides, the CDR3 is TGTGCCAGCAGCTCCCTGCGGGGGGCGGGTGAGACCCAGTTCTTC. Amino acid sequence: CASSSLRGAGETQFF.

In its sample, this clonotype was seen many times. The V gene is TRBV7-9, the J gene TRBJ1-2; no definite D call. This CDR3 spans 15 amino acids. Trimming pared 2 bases from V and 4 bases from J, leaving 14 bases between. Germline V CDR1 and CDR2: SEHNR, FQNEAQ (reference sequence). The chain's CDR3 is CASSLLVVLSYGYTF. CDR3 in DNA: TGTGCCAGCAGCTTACTCGTGGTCCTTAGCTATGGCTACACCTTC.

This clonotype has a count of ten or more. This sequence joins TRBV20-1 and TRBJ2-7; possibly TRBD1 for D (6 bases). The CDR3 runs to 14 residues. The germline V and J ends were trimmed by 0 bases and 1 base, with 10 bases remaining between them. Germline CDR1 DFQATT, CDR2 SNEGSKA (reference sequence). In DNA, the CDR3 is TGCAGTGCTAGAGAAACAGGGCTTTCCTACGAGCAGTACTTC. This codes for CSARETGLSYEQYF.

This clonotype has a count of ten or more. V gene TRBV13 combines with J gene TRBJ2-1; 7 nucleotides align to TRBD1. The J segment lost 6 bases and the V segment lost 5 bases, leaving 13 bases of the junction unmatched. CDR1 PRHDT and CDR2 FYEKMQ come from the germline V gene (reference sequence). The CDR3 has 16 amino acids. CDR3 DNA sequence: TGTGCCAGCAGCGCAACAGGGGTCTCGGTCGGCAATGAGCAGTTCTTC. Translated: CASSATGVSVGNEQFF. Full variable domain (rest looked up from reference TRBV13 and TRBJ2-1): AAGVIQSPRHLIKEKRETATLKCYPIPRHDTVYWYQQGPGQDPQFLISFYEKMQSDKGSIPDRFSAQQFSDYHSELNMSSLELGDSALYFCASSATGVSVGNEQFFGPGTRLTVL.

This chain's CDR3 is CASNYGGSSYEQYF. DNA for the CDR3: TGTGCCAGCAATTACGGGGGTAGCTCCTACGAGCAGTACTTC. This chain uses TRBV11-2 with TRBJ2-7; D is perhaps TRBD2 (6 bases). From germline, CDR1 is SGHAT and CDR2 FQNNGV. The V gene lost 7 bases and the J gene lost 0 bases, with 13 bases spanning the gap. CDR3 length equals 14 residues.

This clonotype was observed many times. This chain uses TRBV6-6 with TRBJ2-3; 10 bases are a match to TRBD2. The length of the CDR3 is 16 residues. J was trimmed by 0 bases and V by 5 bases; bases with no gene match: 5. The germline V gene encodes CDR1 MNHNY and CDR2 SVGAGI (reference sequence). In nucleotides, the CDR3 is TGTGCCAGCAGTCCCAGGACTAGCGGAAGCACAGATACGCAGTATTTT. It codes for CASSPRTSGSTDTQYF.

This clonotype was counted ten times or more. The CDR3 loop is CASSQDRETSQGENGYTF. In DNA form, the CDR3 reads TGCGCCAGCAGCCAAGATAGGGAGACTTCTCAGGGGGAGAATGGCTACACCTTC. The V gene is TRBV4-3, the J gene TRBJ1-2; 7 nucleotides align to TRBD1. CDR1 is LGHNA and CDR2 is YSLEER in the germline V gene. This CDR3 has 18 amino acids. The V and J ends lost 0 bases and 6 bases, in that order; junction bases with no gene match: 16.

Worth noting for this clonotype: At one end the junction does not follow the germline gene, possibly because of a read error. The chain combines TRBV3-1 with TRBJ1-2; D is unclear. The CDR3 has 13 residues. From germline, CDR1 is LGHDT and CDR2 YNNKEL (reference sequence). CDR3 DNA: TGTGCCCGCAGCCAAGAAGGTTCCTATGGCTACACCTTC. This gives the protein CARSQEGSYGYTF.

For the CDR3, the DNA is TGCAGTGCTTTAGCGGGGCCCGGGGAGACCCAGTACTTC. Residues: CSALAGPGETQYF. The chain uses TRBV20-1 and TRBJ2-5; 8 bases match TRBD2. The J segment lost 5 bases and the V segment lost 5 bases, leaving 7 bases of the junction unmatched. Per the germline V gene, CDR1 is DFQATT and CDR2 is SNEGSKA (reference sequence). This CDR3 contains 13 residues.

This chain connects TRBV7-2 to TRBJ1-4; possibly TRBD1 for D (5 bases). The CDR3 extends over 13 amino acids. Trimming left V 7 bases short and J 7 bases short, with 13 bases between. CDR1 SGHTA and CDR2 FQGNSA come from the germline V gene. CDR3 region: CASTLGGSEKLFF. CDR3 DNA: TGTGCCAGCACCCTCGGGGGGAGTGAAAAACTGTTTTTT. Looking up the rest from reference TRBV7-2 and TRBJ1-4 gives the full variable domain: GAGVSQSPSNKVTEKGKDVELRCDPISGHTALYWYRQSLGQGLEFLIYFQGNSAPDKSGLPSDRFSAERTGGSVSTLTIQRTQQEDSAVYLCASTLGGSEKLFFGSGTQLSVL.

This clonotype came up many times. The chain couples TRBV21-1 to TRBJ1-2; TRBD1 is the table's D call and was not checked against the DNA. TRBV21-1 is a pseudogene. CDR3 size: 15 residues. The CDR3, as DNA: TGTGCCAGCAGCAAGGGCAGGGGGCCGGACTATGGCTACACCTTC. It is translated as CASSKGRGPDYGYTF.

V usage is TRBV3-1 and J usage is TRBJ2-3; TRBD1 agrees at 10 bases. J was trimmed by 12 bases and V by 0 bases; bases with no gene match: 12. Germline lookup yields CDR1 LGHDT and CDR2 YNNKEL (reference sequence). The CDR3 covers 16 residues. CDR3 loop: CASSQEPPGTGATQYF. The CDR3 DNA sequence: TGTGCCAGCAGCCAAGAACCCCCCGGGACAGGGGCCACTCAGTATTTT.